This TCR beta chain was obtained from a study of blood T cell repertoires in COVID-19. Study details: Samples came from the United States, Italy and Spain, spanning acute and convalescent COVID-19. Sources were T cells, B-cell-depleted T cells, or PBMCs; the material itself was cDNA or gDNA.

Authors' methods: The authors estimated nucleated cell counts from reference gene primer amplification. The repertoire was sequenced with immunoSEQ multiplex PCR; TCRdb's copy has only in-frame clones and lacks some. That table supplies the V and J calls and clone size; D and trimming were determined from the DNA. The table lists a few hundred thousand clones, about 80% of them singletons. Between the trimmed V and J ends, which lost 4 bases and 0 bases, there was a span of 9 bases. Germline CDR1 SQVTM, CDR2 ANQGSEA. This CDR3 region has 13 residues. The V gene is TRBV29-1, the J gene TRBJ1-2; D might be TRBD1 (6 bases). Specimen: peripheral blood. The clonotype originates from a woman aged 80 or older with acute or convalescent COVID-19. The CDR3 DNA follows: TGCAGCGTTGTTAGGGGGACTAACTATGGCTACACCTTC. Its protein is CSVVRGTNYGYTF.